These 20 T cell receptor beta chains were all obtained from the same sample, sequenced in a study of T-cell memory formation after mild COVID-19. In TCRdb, the 5' RACE reads were re-called with MiXCR into one record per CDR3 protein. Of more than 400,000 distinct CDR3 sequences in the sample, 18% are singletons; the top ten hold about 12%. The sequenced sample consisted of PBMCs or a T cell subset sorted from them (not recorded which). These receptor sequences come from an adult woman who had mild COVID-19 (a few samples of this study predate the infection). Cell type and time point are not known.

V is TRBV29-1 and J is TRBJ2-7, with D perhaps TRBD2 (6 bases). Trimming pared 6 bases from V and 1 base from J, leaving 7 bases between. Germline V gene data show CDR1 as SQVTM and CDR2 as ANQGSEA. The CDR3 spans 11 residues. The CDR3 region has the DNA TGCAGCGTGGGGGGATCCTACGAGCAGTACTTC. Translating gives CSVGGSYEQYF.

This clonotype was recorded a few times. V usage is TRBV18 and J usage is TRBJ2-5; TRBD1 matches 7 bases. The CDR3 extends over 15 amino acids. Germline assignment: CDR1 KGHSH and CDR2 LQKENI. With V trimmed by 0 bases and J by 6 bases, 7 bases remained unmatched. The CDR3 coding sequence is TGTGCCAGCTCACCACCGGGACAGCTTGGGCAGACCCAGTACTTC. Protein sequence: CASSPPGQLGQTQYF.

This rearrangement joins TRBV6-1 to TRBJ2-7, with D perhaps TRBD1 (5 bases). The CDR3 sequence is 15 residues long. The germline V gene encodes CDR1 MNHNS and CDR2 SASEGT. The ends were cut back, 6 bases at V and 0 bases at J, with 15 bases in the middle. The CDR3 DNA reads as TGTGCCAGCAGACCCCGACAGCGTTTCTCCTACGAGCAGTACTTC. As protein: CASRPRQRFSYEQYF.

This rearrangement joins TRBV5-1 to TRBJ2-4; D is perhaps TRBD1 or TRBD2 (5 bases each). The V and J ends lost 3 bases and 9 bases respectively, with 7 bases between them. The CDR3 runs to 11 residues. The germline V gene has CDR1 SGHRS and CDR2 YFSETQ. The CDR3 DNA is TGCGCCAGCAGCTCTGGGGGCATTCAGTACTTC. This translates into CASSSGGIQYF.

This clonotype has more than one count but fewer than ten. V usage is TRBV19 and J usage is TRBJ1-5; D remains ambiguous. V was clipped by 6 bases and J by 2 bases, with 11 bases between them. There are 14 residues in the CDR3. In germline, CDR1 is LNHDA, CDR2 SQIVND (reference sequence). The CDR3 nucleotides are TGTGCCAGTAGAAGCTCGCCAGGCAATCAGCCCCAGCATTTT. It is translated as CASRSSPGNQPQHF.

The chain recombines TRBV2 with TRBJ2-7; D may be TRBD2 (6 bases). V was cut by 8 bases and J by 6 bases, with 11 bases left in between. This CDR3 region has 11 residues. Germline lookup yields CDR1 SNHLY and CDR2 FYNNEI. The CDR3, as DNA: TGTGCCAGCGAAGGAGGGACCGAGCAGTACTTC. This sequence encodes CASEGGTEQYF.

This clonotype turned up a few times. The chain has TRBV7-9 and TRBJ1-1; weak D call: TRBD1 (5 bases). Per the germline V gene, CDR1 is SEHNR and CDR2 is FQNEAQ (reference sequence). The length of the CDR3 is 16 residues. V shed 5 bases and J shed 0 bases, with 16 bases lying between them. This CDR3 reads CASSPIMGLLNTEAFF. CDR3 sequence (DNA): TGTGCCAGCAGCCCTATAATGGGACTGCTGAACACTGAAGCTTTCTTT.

The table lists this clonotype with a few counts. The rearrangement uses TRBV19 and TRBJ1-1; D is uncertain. Trimming left V 7 bases short and J 1 base short, with 10 bases between. The CDR3 runs to 13 residues. CDR1 is LNHDA, CDR2 SQIVND, per germline (reference sequence). The CDR3 region is CASTTSGNTEAFF. The CDR3 DNA reads TGTGCCAGTACCACATCAGGGAACACTGAAGCTTTCTTT.

The V and J genes are TRBV12-3 or TRBV12-4 and TRBJ2-1, with TRBD2 identical over 10 bases. The CDR3 is made up of 15 amino acids. J lost 6 bases, V lost 8 bases, and 10 bases had no gene match. The CDR3 loop is CASQKPGLAFNEQFF. The CDR3 DNA is TGTGCCAGCCAGAAGCCGGGACTAGCGTTCAATGAGCAGTTCTTC.

This chain connects TRBV12-3 or TRBV12-4 to TRBJ2-4; 10 nucleotides align to TRBD2. Trimming at V came to 3 bases and at J to 3 bases, leaving 8 bases not matched to a gene. CDR3 length: 17 amino acids. This chain's CDR3 is CASSFPPSGGYKNIQYF. In DNA, the CDR3 is TGTGCCAGCAGTTTCCCTCCTAGCGGGGGTTACAAAAACATTCAGTACTTC.

V gene TRBV12-3 or TRBV12-4 combines with J gene TRBJ2-5, with D possibly being TRBD1 or TRBD2 (5 bases each). The CDR3 contains 14 residues. V shed 3 bases and J shed 5 bases, with 13 bases lying between them. CDR3 DNA: TGTGCCAGCAGTTTGGGACGGTTAATGGAGACCCAGTACTTC. Residues: CASSLGRLMETQYF.

The chain combines TRBV6-1 with TRBJ2-7; no clear D gene. CDR3 length: 13 amino acids. Germline lookup yields CDR1 MNHNS and CDR2 SASEGT. Trimming took off 4 bases at V and 4 bases at J, with 11 bases between the two ends. The CDR3 sequence is CASSVRSGYEQYF. CDR3 DNA: TGTGCCAGCAGTGTTCGCAGTGGTTACGAGCAGTACTTC.

This clonotype was observed a handful of times. The chain's CDR3 is CASSQDWAAPYNEQFF. The CDR3 DNA sequence: TGCGCCAGCAGCCAAGATTGGGCAGCCCCTTACAATGAGCAGTTCTTC. This chain connects TRBV4-3 to TRBJ2-1; D is uncertain. In germline, CDR1 is LGHNA, CDR2 YSLEER. The V gene lost 0 bases and the J gene lost 4 bases, with 13 bases spanning the gap. The CDR3 contains 16 residues.

The chain couples TRBV11-3 to TRBJ2-4; D is ambiguous. Trimming cost V 5 bases and J 7 bases, with 9 bases left between them. Germline CDR1 and CDR2: SGHNT and YENEEA. The CDR3 runs 12 residues. The CDR3 loop reads CASSHTGNIQYF. CDR3 coding DNA: TGTGCCAGCAGCCACACCGGGAACATTCAGTACTTC. Full variable domain (missing parts from reference TRBV11-3 and TRBJ2-4): EAGVVQSPRYKIIEKKQPVAFWCNPISGHNTLYWYLQNLGQGPELLIRYENEEAVDDSQLPKDRFSAERLKGVDSTLKIQPAELGDSAVYLCASSHTGNIQYFGAGTRLSVL.

Only a few counts were recorded for this clonotype. The chain is built from TRBV11-2 and TRBJ1-1; the D gene is possibly TRBD1 (6 bases). Germline CDR1 and CDR2: SGHAT and FQNNGV. V lost 5 bases, J lost 7 bases, and 17 bases lay in between. The CDR3 is made up of 14 amino acids. CDR3 coding DNA: TGTGCCAGCAGCCCGTTATTGGGGGGCATTGAAGCTTTCTTT. This gives the protein CASSPLLGGIEAFF.

The sample holds a few counts of this clonotype. The chain couples TRBV7-9 to TRBJ2-1, with 11 bases fitting TRBD2. V trimming: 5 bases; J trimming: 7 bases; junction bases outside the gene matches: 19. This CDR3 contains 19 residues. The germline CDR1 and CDR2 sequences are SEHNR and FQNEAQ (reference sequence). The CDR3 spells CASSPPEASGRPERNEQFF. In DNA, the CDR3 is TGTGCCAGCAGCCCACCCGAGGCTAGCGGGAGGCCGGAAAGAAATGAGCAGTTCTTC.

This clonotype has only a few counts. This chain links TRBV10-3 with TRBJ2-7; D might be TRBD2 (5 bases). Trimming removed 6 bases from V and 2 bases from J, with 14 bases in between. Germline V gene sequence: CDR1 ENHRY, CDR2 SYGVKD. The CDR3 covers 14 residues. CDR3 DNA sequence: TGTGCCATCAGGGAGGACTTAATTCCCTACGAGCAGTACTTC. The encoded protein is CAIREDLIPYEQYF.

The rearrangement links TRBV4-3 to TRBJ1-1; the D gene is possibly TRBD1 (5 bases). The CDR3 is 13 residues long. Trimming stripped 3 bases from V and 2 bases from J, with 7 bases between. Germline-derived CDR1 and CDR2 are LGHNA and YSLEER. CDR3: CASSHDSNTEAFF. In nucleotides, the CDR3 is TGCGCCAGCAGCCACGACAGCAACACTGAAGCTTTCTTT.

The chain employs TRBV20-1 and TRBJ1-2, with unresolved D. The CDR3 is made up of 15 amino acids. Germline CDR1 is DFQATT and CDR2 is SNEGSKA (reference sequence). The V end lost 6 bases, the J end lost 4 bases, and 21 bases lay between the germline ends. The CDR3 here is CSAESREGRSYGYTF. The CDR3 DNA is TGCAGTGCGGAATCCCGCGAGGGCAGAAGCTATGGCTACACCTTC.

In the case of this clonotype: Relative to the germline gene, one junction end is altered; a read error may explain this. The V and J genes are TRBV7-7 and TRBJ2-5; perhaps TRBD2 as D (5 bases). In germline, CDR1 is SSHAT, CDR2 FNYEAQ (reference sequence). The CDR3 sequence is 14 residues long. The CDR3 reads CASSSGLFQETQYF. The CDR3 DNA reads as TGTGCTAGCAGCTCTGGACTCTTCCAAGAGACCCAGTACTTC.